At least ten counts were recorded for the clone carrying this T cell receptor beta chain. What it binds is not known. The data were obtained in a study of Graves' ophthalmopathy and Graves' hyperthyroidism. Scientists amplified the TCR beta CDR3 regions from RNA transcripts. The library came from an HTBI-primed first-round RT-PCR and a second-round multiplex PCR. Using its own MiXCR run on the multiplex PCR reads, TCRdb lists one record per CDR3 protein. The top ten hold roughly 1.5% of the sample, which has roughly 400,000 distinct CDR3 sequences, about 17% seen once. CDR1 SGHAT and CDR2 FQDESV come from the germline V gene (reference sequence). The CDR3 runs to 16 residues. V dropped 6 bases and J dropped 4; count of bases not matched to a gene: 12. Study-wide findings and caveats: Most expanded clonotypes from thyroid (those above 0.001 frequency) were also found in blood.

The specimen was peripheral blood. This TCR was recovered from a woman aged 18-35 years with Graves' ophthalmopathy. The gene calls are TRBV11-1 and TRBJ1-1; 9 bases are shared with TRBD1. Written as DNA, the CDR3 is TGTGCCAGCAGTTATAGAGGGACAGGGTCGACCACTGAAGCTTTCTTT. Protein sequence: CASSYRGTGSTTEAFF.